One and the same sample provided the 31 T cell receptor beta chains below, sequenced in a study of T cell responses to AZD1222 COVID-19 vaccine. Generated by immunoSEQ multiplex PCR, the TCRdb table keeps only in-frame clones and is missing some. The sample includes roughly 180,000 clones, approximately 93% of them seen just once. Source: peripheral blood, taken 28 days after the second AZD1222 dose. These receptors all stem from an adult who received the AZD1222 COVID-19 vaccine.

V is TRBV7-9 and J is TRBJ1-4; D call uncertain. V shed 2 bases and J shed 5 bases, with 9 bases lying between them. Germline V gene data show CDR1 as SEHNR and CDR2 as FQNEAQ (reference sequence). The CDR3 length is 14 residues. DNA for the CDR3: TGTGCCAGCAGCTTATCCGGGAGGAATGAAAAACTGTTTTTT. It specifies CASSLSGRNEKLFF.

This chain links TRBV3-1 (or the pseudogene TRBV3-2) with TRBJ1-1; 7 bases line up with TRBD1. V trimming: 5 bases; J trimming: 6 bases; junction bases outside the gene matches: 6. Looked up from germline, CDR1 is LGHDT and CDR2 is YNNKEL (reference sequence). This CDR3 spans 13 amino acids. As DNA, the CDR3 is TGTGCCAGCAGCTACGCCGGGACAGCTGAAGCTTTCTTT. This translates into CASSYAGTAEAFF.

The chain is built from TRBV6-4 and TRBJ1-5; 9 bases align to TRBD1. V dropped 5 bases and J dropped 0; count of bases not matched to a gene: 8. The CDR3 length is 17 residues. The germline CDR1 and CDR2 sequences are MRHNA and SNTAGT. CDR3 sequence: CASSFFGTGLSNQPQHF. CDR3 in DNA: TGTGCCAGCAGTTTCTTCGGGACAGGGCTTAGCAATCAGCCCCAGCATTTT.

This chain links TRBV2 with TRBJ2-1, with 12 bases fitting TRBD2. Per the germline V gene, CDR1 is SNHLY and CDR2 is FYNNEI. The V and J ends lost 7 bases and 8 bases, in that order; junction bases with no gene match: 15. This CDR3 has 17 amino acids. The CDR3: CASIPLSRLAGGDEQFF. The CDR3 DNA is TGTGCCAGCATACCCCTGTCCCGGCTAGCGGGGGGGGATGAGCAGTTCTTC.

This chain joins TRBV11-2 and TRBJ2-7; D call uncertain. Per germline, CDR1 SGHAT and CDR2 FQNNGV. Trimming cost V 2 bases and J 3 bases, with 23 bases left between them. This CDR3 has 18 residues. Here the CDR3 reads CASSLTSEWSPPNYEQYF. As DNA, the CDR3 is TGTGCCAGCAGCTTAACTTCGGAATGGTCACCTCCTAACTACGAGCAGTACTTC.

This chain links TRBV6-2 or TRBV6-3 with TRBJ1-5; D unclear. V was cut by 5 bases and J by 6 bases, with 8 bases left in between. The CDR3 is made up of 12 amino acids. Germline CDR1 reads MNHEY; CDR2 reads SVGEGT. DNA of the CDR3: TGTGCCAGCAGTGACCCGGCTCAGCCCCAGCATTTT. It yields the protein CASSDPAQPQHF.

The chain carries TRBV19 and TRBJ1-2; tentative D call: TRBD1 (5 bases). Per the germline V gene, CDR1 is LNHDA and CDR2 is SQIVND (reference sequence). Trimming stripped 5 bases from V and 4 bases from J, with 23 bases between. The CDR3 covers 17 residues. The CDR3 region has the DNA TGTGCCAGTAGTTCCGACGCGACAGCTGCCTCGGGCTATGGCTACACCTTC. This codes for CASSSDATAASGYGYTF.

V is TRBV12-3 or TRBV12-4 and J is TRBJ1-2, with D possibly TRBD1 on 6 matching bases. This CDR3 contains 13 residues. Trimming left V 7 bases short and J 8 bases short, with 17 bases between. CDR3 sequence: CASIVQGKRGYTF. As DNA, the CDR3 is TGTGCCAGCATTGTCCAGGGGAAGAGGGGCTACACCTTC.

The chain employs TRBV2 and TRBJ1-2; D not resolved. Germline CDR1 is SNHLY and CDR2 is FYNNEI. V was trimmed by 4 bases and J by 7 bases, leaving 13 bases between them. The CDR3 sequence is 13 residues long. The CDR3 nucleotides are TGTGCCAGCAGTGTGGTGCCCGTAAGTGGCTACACCTTC. This translates into CASSVVPVSGYTF.

V gene TRBV7-3 combines with J gene TRBJ2-1; the D gene is possibly TRBD2 (5 bases). The CDR3 is 14 residues long. Germline assignment: CDR1 SGHTA and CDR2 FQGTGA. The V end was cut by 4 bases, the J end by 2 bases, with 9 bases between. The CDR3 DNA is TGTGCCAGCAGCTCGACGGGAACCTACAATGAGCAGTTCTTC. It encodes CASSSTGTYNEQFF. Drawing the rest from reference TRBV7-3 and TRBJ2-1, the complete variable domain is GAGVSQTPSNKVTEKGKYVELRCDPISGHTALYWYRQSLGQGPEFLIYFQGTGAADDSGLPNDRFFAVRPEGSVSTLKIQRTERGDSAVYLCASSSTGTYNEQFFGPGTRLTVL.

The chain carries TRBV27 and TRBJ1-2, with D possibly TRBD1 on 5 matching bases. V shed 7 bases and J shed 4 bases, with 19 bases lying between them. The CDR3 consists of 15 residues. Per germline, CDR1 MNHEY and CDR2 SMNVEV (reference sequence). The CDR3 DNA follows: TGTGCCAGCACCCCCGGGGCAGCTTCAATCTATGGCTACACCTTC. Translated: CASTPGAASIYGYTF.

This chain joins TRBV15 and TRBJ1-1; D possibly corresponds to TRBD1 (6 bases). This CDR3 has 16 residues. Germline V gene data show CDR1 as LNHNV and CDR2 as YYDKDF (reference sequence). V gave up 0 bases and J gave up 5 bases, with 16 bases separating them. CDR3 DNA: TGTGCCACCAGCAGAGAACCACCAGGGGCGGGGACTGAAGCTTTCTTT. This codes for CATSREPPGAGTEAFF.

CDR3 sequence (DNA): TGCGCCTGCGCCCGCGGGAGGTCATACAATGAGCAGTTCTTC. Translation gives CACARGRSYNEQFF. V usage is TRBV5-1 and J usage is TRBJ2-1; 8 bases line up with TRBD2. The trim removed 10 bases at V and 4 bases at J, leaving 10 bases unmatched. The CDR3 is 14 residues long. Germline V gives CDR1 SGHRS, CDR2 YFSETQ.

J is TRBJ1-2 and V is TRBV29-1; D remains ambiguous. V was cut by 6 bases and J by 7 bases, with 12 bases left in between. Germline V gene sequence: CDR1 SQVTM, CDR2 ANQGSEA. This CDR3 contains 11 residues. The DNA for the CDR3 is TGCAGCGTATCCCCCGAGGGTGGCTACACCTTC. It translates to CSVSPEGGYTF.

J is TRBJ1-4 and V is TRBV10-3, with 11 bases identical to TRBD1. With 6 bases clipped from V and 0 bases from J, the junction kept 3 bases outside the gene matches. The germline V gene encodes CDR1 ENHRY and CDR2 SYGVKD. The CDR3 has 16 amino acids. The CDR3 here is CAIRPGQGATNEKLFF. The DNA of the CDR3 is TGTGCCATCAGGCCGGGACAGGGGGCAACTAATGAAAAACTGTTTTTT.

This clone occurred once. The rearrangement joins TRBV28 to TRBJ1-3; D is ambiguous. Germline V gene data show CDR1 as MDHEN and CDR2 as SYDVKM. The V gene lost 1 base and the J gene lost 2 bases, with 9 bases spanning the gap. The CDR3 runs 15 residues. In DNA, the CDR3 is TGTGCCAGCAGTTTATACGCCGGGGCTGGAAACACCATATATTTT. Translating it yields CASSLYAGAGNTIYF.

CDR3 DNA: TGTGCCAGCAGCCCGGTTCGGGGGCGTCGAGCTTTCTTT. This encodes CASSPVRGRRAFF. The rearrangement links TRBV12-3 or TRBV12-4 to TRBJ1-1; D possibly corresponds to TRBD1 (6 bases). The CDR3 sequence is 13 residues long. Between the trimmed V and J ends, which lost 6 bases and 10 bases, there was a span of 18 bases.

The chain couples TRBV11-3 to TRBJ2-5; D remains unclear. V gave up 2 bases and J gave up 1 base, with 11 bases separating them. This CDR3 region has 15 residues. Germline V gene lookup returns CDR1 SGHNT and CDR2 YENEEA. The CDR3 bases are TGTGCCAGCAGCTTATACAACGAGGTCCAAGAGACCCAGTACTTC. This gives the protein CASSLYNEVQETQYF.

The CDR3 coding sequence is TGTGCCAGTAGTGCGACTAGCGGGACCGGCGAGCAGTACTTC. Residues: CASSATSGTGEQYF. The genes are TRBV19 and TRBJ2-7; 11 bases are a match to TRBD2. Germline V gene data show CDR1 as LNHDA and CDR2 as SQIVND (reference sequence). The CDR3 extends over 14 amino acids. The trim removed 5 bases at V and 6 bases at J, leaving 6 bases unmatched.

The chain links TRBV9 to TRBJ2-6; 8 bases match TRBD2. The CDR3 is made up of 17 amino acids. Unmatched junction bases numbered 4, after V lost 2 bases and J lost 0 bases. CDR1 is SGDLS, CDR2 YYNGEE, per germline. CDR3 residues: CASSVQREGSGANVLTF. The CDR3 DNA is TGTGCCAGCAGCGTTCAACGGGAGGGCTCTGGGGCCAACGTCCTGACTTTC.

The V and J genes are TRBV29-1 and TRBJ1-2, with D unresolved. Looked up from germline, CDR1 is SQVTM and CDR2 is ANQGSEA. There are 13 residues in the CDR3. The V and J ends lost 3 bases and 7 bases respectively, with 15 bases between them. In DNA form, the CDR3 reads TGCAGCGTTGAGGGAGACAATCGGCTTGGCTACACCTTC. Its protein is CSVEGDNRLGYTF.

The gene calls are TRBV28 and TRBJ1-1; TRBD1 matches 8 bases. CDR1 is MDHEN, CDR2 SYDVKM, per germline. V gave up 3 bases and J gave up 10 bases; unmatched junction bases: 4. This CDR3 region has 12 residues. The CDR3 DNA is TGTGCCAGCAGTTTTCTACAGGGGGGAGCTTTCTTT. Protein product: CASSFLQGGAFF. Based on the CDR3 plus reference TRBV28 and TRBJ1-1, the full variable domain is DVKVTQSSRYLVKRTGEKVFLECVQDMDHENMFWYRQDPGLGLRLIYFSYDVKMKEKGDIPEGYSVSREKKERFSLILESASTNQTSMYLCASSFLQGGAFFGQGTRLTVV.

The rearrangement uses TRBV7-2 and TRBJ2-1; D may be TRBD2 (5 bases). Between the trimmed V and J ends, which lost 5 bases and 6 bases, there was a span of 14 bases. Germline CDR1 SGHTA, CDR2 FQGNSA. This CDR3 comprises 14 residues. CDR3 region: CASSPDARGNEQFF. The CDR3, as DNA: TGTGCCAGCAGCCCGGACGCCCGGGGCAATGAGCAGTTCTTC.

This chain connects TRBV21-1 to TRBJ2-2; the table's D call TRBD1 went unverified against the DNA. TRBV21-1 represents a pseudogene. This CDR3 comprises 16 residues. The CDR3, as DNA: TGTGCCAGCATTACGAGGAGCGAACAGGGTACCGGGGAGCTGTTTTTT. Residues: CASITRSEQGTGELFF.

V is TRBV5-4 and J is TRBJ2-6; the match to TRBD2 covers 11 bases. The length of the CDR3 is 17 residues. Germline-derived CDR1 and CDR2 are SGHNT and YYREEE (reference sequence). Germline trimming cut 4 bases from V and 4 bases from J; bases unmatched to any gene: 7. CDR3 residues: CASSDLAGGLGANVLTF. The CDR3 nucleotides are TGTGCCAGCAGCGACCTAGCGGGAGGTTTAGGGGCCAACGTCCTGACTTTC. Full variable domain (outside the CDR3, taken from reference TRBV5-4 and TRBJ2-6): ETGVTQSPTHLIKTRGQQVTLRCSSQSGHNTVSWYQQALGQGPQFIFQYYREEENGRGNFPPRFSGLQFPNYSSELNVNALELDDSALYLCASSDLAGGLGANVLTFGAGSRLTVL.

This clone has just one count. The chain employs TRBV5-1 and TRBJ1-2; 8 bases match TRBD1. Trimming took 4 bases from V and 8 from J; bases not matched to a gene: 10. Germline CDR1 SGHRS, CDR2 YFSETQ. The CDR3 covers 14 residues. CDR3 in amino acids: CASSDPGGARGYTF. CDR3 bases: TGCGCCAGCAGCGACCCAGGGGGCGCCCGGGGCTACACCTTC.

The rearrangement uses TRBV5-1 and TRBJ2-1; 7 bases match TRBD2. Germline CDR1 and CDR2: SGHRS and YFSETQ. This CDR3 has 16 residues. With V trimmed by 4 bases and J by 10 bases, 17 bases remained unmatched. CDR3 sequence (DNA): TGCGCCAGCAGCCCCAACCGGGACTACCCCGAGCGGGAGCAGTTCTTC. Protein: CASSPNRDYPEREQFF.

This sequence joins TRBV5-4 and TRBJ2-7, with 9 nucleotides matching TRBD1. The CDR3 sequence is 13 residues long. The germline CDR1 and CDR2 sequences are SGHNT and YYREEE (reference sequence). Trimming took 1 base from V and 5 from J; bases not matched to a gene: 1. The DNA of the CDR3 is TGTGCCAGCAGCTTGCGGACAGGGGACGAGCAGTACTTC. It encodes CASSLRTGDEQYF.

The chain has TRBV11-3 and TRBJ1-2, with TRBD1 matching over 7 bases. The J segment lost 4 bases and the V segment lost 5 bases, leaving 7 bases of the junction unmatched. Germline V CDR1 and CDR2: SGHNT, YENEEA. The CDR3 has 14 amino acids. CDR3 DNA: TGTGCCAGCAGCCCGACAGGGTTAATCTATGGCTACACCTTC. Amino acid sequence: CASSPTGLIYGYTF.

V usage is TRBV5-6 and J usage is TRBJ2-4, with D maybe TRBD2 (6 bases). CDR1 and CDR2 (germline): SGHDT, YYEEEE. The CDR3 totals 13 residues. Trimming cost V 7 bases and J 1 base, with 9 bases left between them. The CDR3 coding sequence is TGTGCCAGCGCTGGGGGGGCCAAAAACATTCAGTACTTC. Its translation: CASAGGAKNIQYF.

The chain carries TRBV7-6 and TRBJ2-1, with D perhaps TRBD1 (6 bases). Germline V gene data show CDR1 as SGHVS and CDR2 as FNYEAQ. The CDR3 covers 15 residues. With 5 bases removed from V and 9 bases from J, the gap between germline ends came to 20 bases. The CDR3 region has the DNA TGTGCCAGCAGCAAGCGACAGGTTTCGGACTCTGAGCAGTTCTTC. This codes for CASSKRQVSDSEQFF.